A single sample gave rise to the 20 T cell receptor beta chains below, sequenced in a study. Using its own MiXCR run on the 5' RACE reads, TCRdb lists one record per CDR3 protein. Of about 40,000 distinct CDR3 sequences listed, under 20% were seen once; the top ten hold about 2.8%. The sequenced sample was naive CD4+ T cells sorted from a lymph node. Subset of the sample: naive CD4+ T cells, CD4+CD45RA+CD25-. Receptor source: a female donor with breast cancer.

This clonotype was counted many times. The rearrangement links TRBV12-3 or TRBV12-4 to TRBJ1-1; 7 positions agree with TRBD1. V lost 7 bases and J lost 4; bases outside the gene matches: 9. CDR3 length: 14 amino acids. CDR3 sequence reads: CASTLDRESTEAFF. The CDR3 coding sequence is TGTGCCAGCACCCTCGACAGGGAGTCCACTGAAGCTTTCTTT.

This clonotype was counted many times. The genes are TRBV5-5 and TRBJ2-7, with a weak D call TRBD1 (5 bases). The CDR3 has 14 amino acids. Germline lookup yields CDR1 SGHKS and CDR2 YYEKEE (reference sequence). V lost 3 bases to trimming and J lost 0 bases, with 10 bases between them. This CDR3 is CASSSFRDSYEQYF. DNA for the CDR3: TGTGCCAGCAGCTCTTTCAGGGACTCCTACGAGCAGTACTTC.

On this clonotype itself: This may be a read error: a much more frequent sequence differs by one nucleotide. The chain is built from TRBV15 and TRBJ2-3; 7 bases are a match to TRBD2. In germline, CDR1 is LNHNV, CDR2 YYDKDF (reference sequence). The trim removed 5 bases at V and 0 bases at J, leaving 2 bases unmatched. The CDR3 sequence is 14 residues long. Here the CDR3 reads CATSGAGSTDTQYF. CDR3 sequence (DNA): TGTGCCACCAGCGGAGCGGGAAGCACAGATACGCAGTATTTT.

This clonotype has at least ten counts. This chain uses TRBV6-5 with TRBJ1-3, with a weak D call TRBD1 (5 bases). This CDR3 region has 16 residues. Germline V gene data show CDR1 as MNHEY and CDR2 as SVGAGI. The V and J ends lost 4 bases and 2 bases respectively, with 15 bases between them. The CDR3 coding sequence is TGTGCCAGCAGTTCAGGGTCGTCGGGGGCTGGAAACACCATATATTTT. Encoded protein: CASSSGSSGAGNTIYF.

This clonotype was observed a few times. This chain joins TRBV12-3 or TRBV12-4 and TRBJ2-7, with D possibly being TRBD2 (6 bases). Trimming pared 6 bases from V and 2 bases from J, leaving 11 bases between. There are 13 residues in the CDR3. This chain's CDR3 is CASRGGETYEQYF. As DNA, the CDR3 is TGTGCCAGCAGGGGGGGTGAGACCTACGAGCAGTACTTC.

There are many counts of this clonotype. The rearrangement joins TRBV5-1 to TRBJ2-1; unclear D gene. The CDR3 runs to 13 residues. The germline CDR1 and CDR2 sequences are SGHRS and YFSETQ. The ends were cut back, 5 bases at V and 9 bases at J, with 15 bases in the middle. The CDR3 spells CASSPTSRIEQFF. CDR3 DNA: TGCGCCAGCAGTCCGACTTCGCGGATTGAGCAGTTCTTC.

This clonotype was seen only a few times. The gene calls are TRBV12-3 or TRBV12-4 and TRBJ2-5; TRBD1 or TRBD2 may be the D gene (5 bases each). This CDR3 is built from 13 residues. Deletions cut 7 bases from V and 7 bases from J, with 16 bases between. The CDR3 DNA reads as TGTGCCAGCACTCCGGGACCTAGGGGGACCCAGTACTTC. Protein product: CASTPGPRGTQYF.

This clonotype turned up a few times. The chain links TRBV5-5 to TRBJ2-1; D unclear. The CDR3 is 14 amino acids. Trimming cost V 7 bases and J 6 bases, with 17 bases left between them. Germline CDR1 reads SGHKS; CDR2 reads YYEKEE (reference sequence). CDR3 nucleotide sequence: TGTGCCAGCGACGATGTGGGGATCGGCAATGAGCAGTTCTTC. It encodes CASDDVGIGNEQFF.

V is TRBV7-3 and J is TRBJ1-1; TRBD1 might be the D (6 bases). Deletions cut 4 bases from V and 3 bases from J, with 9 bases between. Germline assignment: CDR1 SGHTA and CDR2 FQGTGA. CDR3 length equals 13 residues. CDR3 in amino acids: CASSSNRDTEAFF. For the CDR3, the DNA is TGTGCCAGCAGCTCAAACAGGGACACTGAAGCTTTCTTT. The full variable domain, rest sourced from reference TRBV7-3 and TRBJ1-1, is GAGVSQTPSNKVTEKGKYVELRCDPISGHTALYWYRQSLGQGPEFLIYFQGTGAADDSGLPNDRFFAVRPEGSVSTLKIQRTERGDSAVYLCASSSNRDTEAFFGQGTRLTVV.

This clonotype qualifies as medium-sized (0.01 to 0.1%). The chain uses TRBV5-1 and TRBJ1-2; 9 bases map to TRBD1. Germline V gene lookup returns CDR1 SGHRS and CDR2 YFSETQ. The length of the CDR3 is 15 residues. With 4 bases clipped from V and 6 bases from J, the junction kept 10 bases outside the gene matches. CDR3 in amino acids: CASSTYGQGLDGYTF. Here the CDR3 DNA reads TGCGCCAGCAGCACCTACGGACAGGGGCTGGATGGCTACACCTTC. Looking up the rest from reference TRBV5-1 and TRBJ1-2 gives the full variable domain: KAGVTQTPRYLIKTRGQQVTLSCSPISGHRSVSWYQQTPGQGLQFLFEYFSETQRNKGNFPGRFSGRQFSNSRSEMNVSTLELGDSALYLCASSTYGQGLDGYTFGSGTRLTVV.

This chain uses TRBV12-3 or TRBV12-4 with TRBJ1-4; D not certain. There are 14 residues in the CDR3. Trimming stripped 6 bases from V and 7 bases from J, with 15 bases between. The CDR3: CASSETGPGEKLFF. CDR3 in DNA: TGTGCCAGCAGCGAAACCGGGCCCGGTGAAAAACTGTTTTTT.

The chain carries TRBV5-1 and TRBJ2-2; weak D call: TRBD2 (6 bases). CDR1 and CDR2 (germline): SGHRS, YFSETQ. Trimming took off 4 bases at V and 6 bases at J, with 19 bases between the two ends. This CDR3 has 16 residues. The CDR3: CASSRQAGGFSGELFF. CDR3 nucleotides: TGCGCCAGCAGCCGACAAGCGGGTGGTTTCTCCGGGGAGCTGTTTTTT.

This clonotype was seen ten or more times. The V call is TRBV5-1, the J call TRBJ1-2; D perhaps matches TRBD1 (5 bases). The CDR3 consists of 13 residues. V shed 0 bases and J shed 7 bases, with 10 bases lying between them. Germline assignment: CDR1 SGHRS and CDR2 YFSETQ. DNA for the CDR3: TGCGCCAGCAGCTTGGAAGGGGTTACTGGCTACACCTTC. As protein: CASSLEGVTGYTF.

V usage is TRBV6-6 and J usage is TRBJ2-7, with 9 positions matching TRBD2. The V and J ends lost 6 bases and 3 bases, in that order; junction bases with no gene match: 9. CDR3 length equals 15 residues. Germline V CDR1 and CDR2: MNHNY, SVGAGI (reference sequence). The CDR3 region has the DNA TGTGCCAGCAGCCTACGGCCAGCGGGAGGCTACGAGCAGTACTTC. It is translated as CASSLRPAGGYEQYF.

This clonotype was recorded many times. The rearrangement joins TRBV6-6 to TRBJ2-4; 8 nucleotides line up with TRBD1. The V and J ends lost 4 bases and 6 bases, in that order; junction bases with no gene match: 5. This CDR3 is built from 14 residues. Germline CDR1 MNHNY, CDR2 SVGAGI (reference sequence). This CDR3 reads CASSFGQGGNIQYF. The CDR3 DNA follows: TGTGCCAGCAGTTTTGGACAGGGCGGAAACATTCAGTACTTC.

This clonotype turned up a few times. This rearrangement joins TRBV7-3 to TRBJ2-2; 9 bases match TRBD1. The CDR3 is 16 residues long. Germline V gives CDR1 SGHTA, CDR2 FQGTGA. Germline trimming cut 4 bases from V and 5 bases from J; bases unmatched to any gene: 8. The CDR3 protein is CASSSLGQGKTGELFF. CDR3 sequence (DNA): TGTGCCAGCAGCTCTCTCGGACAGGGGAAGACCGGGGAGCTGTTTTTT.

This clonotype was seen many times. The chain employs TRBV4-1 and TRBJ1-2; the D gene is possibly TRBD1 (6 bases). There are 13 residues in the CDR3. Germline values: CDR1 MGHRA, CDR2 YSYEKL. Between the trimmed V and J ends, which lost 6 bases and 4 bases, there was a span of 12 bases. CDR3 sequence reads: CASRPTGRYGYTF. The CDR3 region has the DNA TGCGCCAGCAGACCCACAGGGCGCTATGGCTACACCTTC.

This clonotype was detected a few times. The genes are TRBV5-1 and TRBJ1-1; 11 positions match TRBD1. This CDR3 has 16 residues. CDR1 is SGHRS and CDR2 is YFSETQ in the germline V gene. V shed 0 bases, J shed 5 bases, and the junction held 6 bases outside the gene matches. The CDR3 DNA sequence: TGCGCCAGCAGCTTGGGTCGTGGGACAGGGGGTACTGAAGCTTTCTTT. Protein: CASSLGRGTGGTEAFF.

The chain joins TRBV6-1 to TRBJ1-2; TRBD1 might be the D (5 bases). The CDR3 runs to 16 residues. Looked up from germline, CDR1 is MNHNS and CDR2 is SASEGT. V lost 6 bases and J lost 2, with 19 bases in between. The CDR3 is CASRRGLQYSNYGYTF. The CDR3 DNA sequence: TGTGCCAGCAGGAGGGGCTTACAGTACTCGAACTATGGCTACACCTTC.

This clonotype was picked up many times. CDR3 sequence (DNA): TGTGCCAGCAGCTCCCGGGGGGTATCAGGGACGGGTCAGCCCCAGCATTTT. Amino acids: CASSSRGVSGTGQPQHF. The rearrangement links TRBV11-2 to TRBJ1-5, with a possible D match to TRBD1 (5 bases). The CDR3 extends over 17 amino acids. Germline CDR1 is SGHAT and CDR2 is FQNNGV. The V and J ends lost 4 bases and 6 bases respectively, with 22 bases between them.